This paragraph reports one T cell receptor (beta chain). This entry belongs to a study of blood T cell repertoires in COVID-19. V was pared by 6 bases and J by 10 bases, with 12 bases of the junction left unmatched. Germline assignment: CDR1 LGHDT and CDR2 YNNKEL (reference sequence). The length of the CDR3 is 16 residues. The repertoire was sequenced with immunoSEQ multiplex PCR; TCRdb's copy has only in-frame clones and lacks some. The sample carries 60,000 or so clones, approximately 83% recorded once. The sequenced sample was peripheral blood. The source of this sequence is a man aged 25 to 40 with COVID-19, enrolled during active disease. The chain recombines TRBV3-1 (or the pseudogene TRBV3-2) with TRBJ1-6; 10 bases are shared with TRBD1. CDR3 DNA sequence: TGTGCCAGCAGTCTCGGGCTCGGACAGGGGGGATCACCCCTCCACTTT. This gives the protein CASSLGLGQGGSPLHF.